This T cell receptor (beta chain) came from a study of blood T cell repertoires in COVID-19. Study overall: Donors in the United States, Italy and Spain gave samples during acute or convalescent COVID-19.

The germline CDR1 and CDR2 sequences are SQVTM and ANQGSEA. The junction had 7 bases not matched to a gene; V was cut back by 0 bases and J by 5 bases. The CDR3 consists of 16 residues. Original processing methods: Nucleated cell number was recorded as an estimate derived from reference gene primer amplification. Only in-frame clones appear in the TCRdb table, and some are missing; sequencing was by immunoSEQ multiplex PCR. The V and J calls and the clone size are those of that table, but D and trimming were determined from the DNA. Of 200,000 or so clones in the sample, around 90% were seen once. This clone was detected once.

The V call is TRBV29-1, the J call TRBJ2-2; 9 bases map to TRBD2. This clonotype was obtained from a man in his 60s with COVID-19, enrolled during active disease. Sequencing used peripheral blood. The CDR3, as DNA: TGCAGCGTTGAAGAAATGACTAGCGGACGGACCGGGGAGCTGTTTTTT. Its translation: CSVEEMTSGRTGELFF.